These 10 T cell receptor beta chains originate from one sample sequenced in a study of CD8+ T cells in alopecia areata. As to treatment: oral pan-JAK inhibitor, 5-10 mg twice daily. Specimens obtained from alopecia areata patients comprised lesional scalp punch biopsies and peripheral blood. Reverse transcription of extracted RNA yielded cDNA, which provided the sequencing template. TCRdb's table, derived via immunoSEQ multiplex PCR, lists solely in-frame clones and lacks some. The table lists roughly 5,100 clones, around 93% of them singletons, with 15% to 20% in the top ten. The sample was skin, taken at week 4, from a patient treated with tofacitinib. These receptors were obtained from a human donor with alopecia areata.

This chain joins TRBV5-1 and TRBJ1-1, with 8 bases fitting TRBD1. Losses at the gene ends were 3 bases for V and 1 base for J; bases not matched to a gene: 8. The CDR3 sequence is 16 residues long. Germline lookup yields CDR1 SGHRS and CDR2 YFSETQ. CDR3 sequence: CASSSRGRVKNTEAFF. The CDR3 DNA reads as TGCGCCAGCAGCTCCAGGGGGCGGGTGAAGAACACTGAAGCTTTCTTT.

This sequence joins TRBV2 and TRBJ2-4; D is possibly TRBD1 (8 bases). V was shortened by 7 bases and J by 0 bases, with 16 bases between the two germline ends. CDR1 and CDR2 (germline): SNHLY, FYNNEI. The CDR3 covers 16 residues. DNA of the CDR3: TGTGCCAGCACCAGAACAGGGGGGGAAGCCAAAAACATTCAGTACTTC. It yields the protein CASTRTGGEAKNIQYF. The complete variable domain, with remaining parts taken from reference TRBV2 and TRBJ2-4, reads EPEVTQTPSHQVTQMGQEVILRCVPISNHLYFYWYRQILGQKVEFLVSFYNNEISEKSEIFDDQFSVERPDGSNFTLKIRSTKLEDSAMYFCASTRTGGEAKNIQYFGAGTRLSVL.

This clone has a single count. The V call is TRBV19, the J call TRBJ1-5; 7 positions agree with TRBD1. The CDR3 totals 14 residues. The trim removed 6 bases at V and 7 bases at J, leaving 9 bases unmatched. Looked up from germline, CDR1 is LNHDA and CDR2 is SQIVND (reference sequence). The DNA of the CDR3 is TGTGCCAGTAGCTACAGGGGCCTCGCCCAGCCCCAGCATTTT. Amino acid sequence: CASSYRGLAQPQHF.

This chain links TRBV2 with TRBJ1-5; 9 bases align to TRBD1. V trimming: 3 bases; J trimming: 11 bases; junction bases outside the gene matches: 8. There are 14 residues in the CDR3. CDR1 is SNHLY and CDR2 is FYNNEI in the germline V gene. In DNA, the CDR3 is TGTGCCAGCAGTGAGGGACAGGGAGTATGGGCCCAGCATTTT. It encodes CASSEGQGVWAQHF.

V is TRBV9 and J is TRBJ2-1; no reliable D call. Germline CDR1 SGDLS, CDR2 YYNGEE. The length of the CDR3 is 17 residues. The ends were cut back, 0 bases at V and 0 bases at J, with 13 bases in the middle. Here the CDR3 reads CASSVGAGTSSYNEQFF. DNA of the CDR3: TGTGCCAGCAGCGTAGGGGCAGGCACGAGCTCCTACAATGAGCAGTTCTTC.

A word on this clone: The junction differs from germline at one of its ends, possibly a read error. This sample includes further DNA sequences coding for the same CDR3. The chain employs TRBV2 and TRBJ2-1; D not resolved. The germline gives CDR1 SNHLY, CDR2 FYNNEI. The CDR3 totals 12 residues. The CDR3 sequence: CASSEATNEQFF. CDR3 nucleotide sequence: TGTGCCAGCAGCGAAGCAACTAATGAGCAGTTCTTC.

The V gene is TRBV7-2, the J gene TRBJ2-7, with D perhaps TRBD1 or TRBD2 (5 bases each). V gave up 1 base and J gave up 9 bases, with 19 bases separating them. The germline V gene has CDR1 SGHTA and CDR2 FQGNSA. The CDR3 totals 15 residues. The CDR3 region has the DNA TGTGCCAGCAGCTTAGTTGACAGAGCGGACTCCTTGCAGTACTTC. It is translated as CASSLVDRADSLQYF.

This rearrangement joins TRBV27 to TRBJ1-1; the match to TRBD1 covers 7 bases. The CDR3 is 14 amino acids. V shed 9 bases, J shed 8 bases, and the junction held 15 bases outside the gene matches. Germline CDR1 is MNHEY and CDR2 is SMNVEV (reference sequence). The CDR3: CASSRQGRFEEAFF. The CDR3 DNA reads as TGTGCCAGTTCTCGACAGGGAAGGTTCGAAGAAGCTTTCTTT.

CDR3 sequence reads: CASSERGHSNQPQHF. The CDR3 DNA is TGTGCCAGTAGTGAAAGGGGACATAGCAATCAGCCCCAGCATTTT. The genes are TRBV19 and TRBJ1-5; tentatively, D is TRBD1 (6 bases). Germline V gives CDR1 LNHDA, CDR2 SQIVND (reference sequence). V lost 5 bases and J lost 0, with 11 bases in between. CDR3 size: 15 residues.

V usage is TRBV6-5 and J usage is TRBJ2-7; no clear D. V lost 3 bases and J 7 bases, leaving 19 bases between the germline ends. This CDR3 is 15 amino acids long. Germline CDR1 is MNHEY and CDR2 is SVGAGI. The CDR3 DNA follows: TGTGCCAGCAGTTATCAGTTAACAGCCGTTGGGGAGCAGTACTTC. It specifies CASSYQLTAVGEQYF.